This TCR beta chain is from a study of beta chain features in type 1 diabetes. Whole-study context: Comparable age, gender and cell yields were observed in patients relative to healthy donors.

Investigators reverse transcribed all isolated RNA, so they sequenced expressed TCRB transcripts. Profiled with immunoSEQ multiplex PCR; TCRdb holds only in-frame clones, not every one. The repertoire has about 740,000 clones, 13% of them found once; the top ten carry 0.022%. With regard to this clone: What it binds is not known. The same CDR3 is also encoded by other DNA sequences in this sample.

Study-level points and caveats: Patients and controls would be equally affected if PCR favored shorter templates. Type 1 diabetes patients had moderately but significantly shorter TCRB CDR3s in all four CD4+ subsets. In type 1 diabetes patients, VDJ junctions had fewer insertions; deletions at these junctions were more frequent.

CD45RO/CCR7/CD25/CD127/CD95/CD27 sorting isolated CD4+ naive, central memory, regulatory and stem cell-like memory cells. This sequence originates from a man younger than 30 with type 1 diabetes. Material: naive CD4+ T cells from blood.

CDR3 sequence (DNA): TGTGCCAGCAGCGGAAGAGACACTGAAGCTTTCTTT. Translation gives CASSGRDTEAFF. This sequence joins TRBV5-4 and TRBJ1-1, with unresolved D. The V end was cut by 4 bases, the J end by 3 bases, with 7 bases between. Germline CDR1 is SGHNT and CDR2 is YYREEE (reference sequence). The CDR3 runs 12 residues.